Listed below are T cell receptor beta chains from one sample, sequenced in a study of cytomegalovirus exposure and HLA in healthy donors. The table came from immunoSEQ multiplex PCR; TCRdb's copy has only in-frame clones and leaves some out. Recorded for this sample: 130,000 or so clones. Specimen: PBMCs. The receptors were sampled from a woman aged 18-35 years in good health and CMV-seronegative. CDR3s include the opening cysteine and the closing phenylalanine or tryptophan. The order of the fields is D gene, V gene, J gene, CDR3 protein, CDR3 DNA. A D gene is named only where the DNA matches it firmly.

>TRBD2|TRBV6-4|TRBJ2-1
CASSDSKGGGDDEQFF
TGTGCCAGCAGTGACTCGAAGGGCGGGGGGGACGATGAGCAGTTCTTC
>NA|TRBV7-9|TRBJ1-5
CASSLVGGLSSNQPQHF
TGTGCCAGCAGCTTAGTTGGAGGCCTATCTAGCAATCAGCCCCAGCATTTT
>NA|TRBV7-3|TRBJ1-1
CASSYRENTEAFF
TGTGCCAGCAGCTACAGGGAAAACACTGAAGCTTTCTTT
>NA|TRBV2|TRBJ1-5
CASSSRGGGNQPQHF
TGTGCCAGCAGTTCAAGGGGTGGGGGCAATCAGCCCCAGCATTTT
>NA|TRBV6-6|TRBJ1-2
CASSPDLANYGYTF
TGTGCCAGCAGCCCGGACTTAGCTAACTATGGCTACACCTTC
>TRBD1|TRBV4-3|TRBJ1-4
CASSQGQSREKLFF
TGCGCCAGCAGCCAGGGACAGAGCCGTGAAAAACTGTTTTTT
>TRBD2|TRBV15|TRBJ2-1
CATSRVLAGNNEQFF
TGTGCCACCAGCAGAGTACTAGCGGGAAACAATGAGCAGTTCTTC
>NA|TRBV7-9|TRBJ1-6
CASSLGGGNSPLHF
TGTGCCAGCAGCTTAGGTGGCGGGAATTCACCCCTCCACTTT
>TRBD2|TRBV4-2|TRBJ2-7
CASSRGILAGDYEQYF
TGTGCCAGCAGCCGAGGGATTCTAGCGGGAGACTACGAGCAGTACTTC
>NA|TRBV6-5|TRBJ2-7
CASSLRRGEQYF
TGTGCCAGCAGTCTTCGAAGGGGTGAGCAGTACTTC
>TRBD1|TRBV7-2|TRBJ1-1
CASSSQGQNTEAFF
TGCGCCAGCAGCTCACAGGGGCAGAACACTGAAGCTTTCTTT
>TRBD1|TRBV6-1|TRBJ1-2
CASSEAGQITYGYTF
TGTGCCAGCAGTGAAGCGGGACAGATTACTTATGGCTACACCTTC
>NA|TRBV19|TRBJ2-5
CATSPRGPRETQYF
TGTGCCACCTCTCCGCGAGGGCCGAGAGAGACCCAGTACTTC
>NA|TRBV7-8|TRBJ2-7
CASSARGEQYF
TGTGCCAGCAGCGCCCGGGGCGAGCAGTACTTC
>TRBD1|TRBV6-1|TRBJ2-3
CASSDGDRVIDTQYF
TGTGCCAGCAGTGATGGGGACAGGGTTATAGATACGCAGTATTTT
>TRBD2|TRBV4-1|TRBJ2-5
CASSPGVAGGRKTQYF
TGCGCCAGCAGCCCAGGGGTAGCGGGAGGACGGAAGACCCAGTACTTC
>TRBD1|TRBV2|TRBJ1-1
CASSGDRDTEAFF
TGTGCCAGCAGTGGGGACAGGGACACTGAAGCTTTCTTT
>NA|TRBV25-1|TRBJ1-4
CASSDGGGPYEKLFF
TGTGCCAGCAGTGACGGGGGGGGGCCCTATGAAAAACTGTTTTTT
>NA|TRBV28|TRBJ1-3
CATIRGSGNTIYF
TGTGCCACCATTAGGGGCTCTGGAAACACCATATATTTT
>TRBD2|TRBV11-3|TRBJ2-1
CASSLSPGLAGREQFF
TGTGCCAGCAGCTTAAGCCCGGGACTAGCGGGACGTGAGCAGTTCTTC
>NA|TRBV27|TRBJ1-3
CASSPTGIPSGNTIYF
TGTGCCAGCAGTCCAACCGGGATCCCCTCTGGAAACACCATATATTTT
>TRBD2|TRBV2|TRBJ2-3
CASRPLAGFRTDTQYF
TGTGCCAGCAGGCCCCTAGCGGGATTTCGCACAGATACGCAGTATTTT
>NA|TRBV2|TRBJ2-1
CASSSSTYNEQFF
TGTGCCAGCAGTTCTAGCACGTACAATGAGCAGTTCTTC
>NA|TRBV18|TRBJ1-5
CASSNDVQVEPQHF
TGTGCCAGCTCGAACGACGTGCAGGTGGAACCCCAGCATTTT
>TRBD2|TRBV2|TRBJ2-2
CASSAGGRLNTGELFF
TGTGCCAGCAGTGCGGGCGGGAGGCTGAACACCGGGGAGCTGTTTTTT
>NA|TRBV15|TRBJ2-3
CATSRDLEDTQYF
TGTGCCACCAGCAGAGATTTGGAGGATACGCAGTATTTT
>NA|TRBV5-6|TRBJ1-1
CASSLVAANTEAFF
TGTGCCAGCAGCTTGGTTGCGGCGAACACTGAAGCTTTCTTT
>TRBD1|TRBV5-4|TRBJ1-1
CASSWDRQKNTEAFF
TGTGCCAGCAGCTGGGACAGACAGAAGAACACTGAAGCTTTCTTT
>TRBD1|TRBV2|TRBJ1-2
CASTLMGQGLGYTF
TGTGCCAGCACCCTCATGGGACAGGGGCTTGGCTACACCTTC
>NA|TRBV28|TRBJ1-2
CASSFDSLPFYGYTF
TGTGCCAGCAGTTTTGACAGTTTGCCTTTCTATGGCTACACCTTC
>TRBD2|TRBV6-5|TRBJ2-1
CASRTGTSGFNEQFF
TGTGCCAGCAGGACCGGGACTAGCGGATTTAATGAGCAGTTCTTC
>NA|TRBV7-2|TRBJ2-3
CASSLAPGQSDTQYF
TGTGCCAGCAGCTTAGCTCCAGGGCAATCAGATACGCAGTATTTT
>TRBD2|TRBV5-1|TRBJ2-6
CASSLGLAGGIASGANVLTF
TGCGCTAGCAGCTTGGGACTAGCGGGAGGAATAGCGTCTGGGGCCAACGTCCTGACTTTC
>TRBD1|TRBV6-4|TRBJ2-1
CASKRTGPSYNEQFF
TGTGCCAGCAAAAGGACAGGACCATCCTACAATGAGCAGTTCTTC
>NA|TRBV29-1|TRBJ1-2
CSVGGQNYGYTF
TGCAGCGTTGGAGGACAGAACTATGGCTACACCTTC
>NA|TRBV7-2|TRBJ2-1
CASSLLASRAREQFF
TGTGCCAGCAGCTTGCTAGCCTCGCGGGCTCGAGAGCAGTTCTTC
>TRBD2|TRBV2|TRBJ2-1
CASSDIAGDSSVDEQFF
TGTGCCAGCAGTGACATAGCGGGAGATTCTTCTGTGGATGAGCAGTTCTTC
>TRBD2|TRBV10-3|TRBJ2-1
CAIGTSGNEQFF
TGTGCCATCGGGACTAGCGGAAATGAGCAGTTCTTC
>TRBD2|TRBV2|TRBJ2-1
CASSSLAGGFNEQFF
TGTGCCAGCAGCTCACTAGCGGGAGGGTTTAATGAGCAGTTCTTC
>NA|TRBV5-5|TRBJ2-2
CASSLGAEELFF
TGTGCCAGCAGCTTGGGGGCCGAGGAGCTGTTTTTT
>TRBD2|TRBV6-1|TRBJ2-5
CASSEGPGGQETQYF
TGTGCCAGCAGTGAGGGTCCGGGAGGGCAAGAGACCCAGTACTTC
>NA|TRBV10-3|TRBJ2-7
CAISGDSRGYLGYEQYF
TGTGCCATCAGTGGTGACTCTAGAGGGTACTTGGGCTACGAGCAGTACTTC
>TRBD1|TRBV11-2|TRBJ2-2
CASSSPPGQAHTGELFF
TGTGCCAGCAGCTCCCCCCCAGGACAGGCACACACCGGGGAGCTGTTTTTT
>TRBD1|TRBV6-1|TRBJ1-5
CASSAGQGVPTNQPQHF
TGTGCCAGCAGTGCGGGACAGGGTGTCCCCACAAATCAGCCCCAGCATTTT
>NA|TRBV30|TRBJ1-3
CALQAYSGNTIYF
TGTGCCTTACAGGCCTACTCTGGAAACACCATATATTTT
>NA|TRBV5-8|TRBJ2-1
CASSSRDFYNEQFF
TGTGCCAGCAGCTCTCGGGACTTCTACAATGAGCAGTTCTTC
>TRBD2|TRBV19|TRBJ2-2
CASSTPSGRPPGELFF
TGTGCCAGTAGTACCCCCAGCGGGAGACCCCCCGGGGAGCTGTTTTTT
>TRBD2|TRBV7-8|TRBJ2-1
CASSPWTSGSNEQFF
TGTGCCAGCAGCCCTTGGACTAGCGGGAGTAATGAGCAGTTCTTC
>NA|TRBV19|TRBJ1-5
CASEDGSNQPQHF
TGTGCCAGTGAGGATGGTAGCAATCAGCCCCAGCATTTT
>TRBD1|TRBV6-5|TRBJ1-2
CASSYSTDRRYGYTF
TGTGCCAGCAGTTACTCGACGGACAGGCGCTATGGCTACACCTTC
>TRBD1|TRBV6-5|TRBJ1-6
CASSRQGPGSPLHF
TGTGCCAGCAGCCGACAGGGGCCTGGGTCACCCCTCCACTTT
>NA|TRBV4-3|TRBJ2-1
CASSQGPSRRLEKYNEQFF
TGCGCCAGCAGCCAAGGTCCATCCCGGAGACTCGAAAAATACAATGAGCAGTTCTTC
>NA|TRBV4-1|TRBJ2-5
CASSYGETQYF
TGCGCCAGCAGCTACGGGGAGACCCAGTACTTC
>NA|TRBV11-3|TRBJ1-5
CASSPRPGQPQHF
TGTGCCAGCAGCCCAAGGCCAGGGCAGCCCCAGCATTTT
>NA|TRBV1|TRBJ1-5
CTSSLRGRWVGNQPQHF
TGCACCAGCAGCCTCAGGGGGCGTTGGGTGGGCAATCAGCCCCAGCATTTT
>NA|TRBV27|TRBJ1-5
CASSLREGQPQHF
TGTGCCAGCAGTTTGAGGGAGGGTCAGCCCCAGCATTTT